This T cell receptor (beta chain) was profiled in a study of blood T cell repertoires in COVID-19. The wider study: Collection of acute and convalescent COVID-19 samples took place in the United States, Italy and Spain.

Per the germline V gene, CDR1 is LNHNV and CDR2 is YYDKDF (reference sequence). J was trimmed by 6 bases and V by 0 bases; bases with no gene match: 5. CDR3 length equals 14 residues. In the original processing: Estimates of nucleated cell counts were drawn from the amplification of reference gene primers. The table came from immunoSEQ multiplex PCR; TCRdb's copy has only in-frame clones and leaves some out. Clone size and V and J calls were adopted from that table, with D and trimming inferred from the DNA. The repertoire holds around 230,000 clones, over 80% seen once, with under 3% in the top ten.

Sequencing was performed on peripheral blood. The chain employs TRBV15 and TRBJ2-7; 7 nucleotides agree with TRBD2. This clonotype was obtained from a woman in her sixties or seventies with active or convalescent COVID-19. For the CDR3, the DNA is TGTGCCACCAGCAGAGACACGGGAGGAAGCGAGCAGTACTTC. This gives the protein CATSRDTGGSEQYF.